This TCR beta chain came from a study of technical replicates of blood from a handful of donors. The CDR3 runs 13 residues. Germline CDR1 reads LNHDA; CDR2 reads SQIVND (reference sequence). V gave up 3 bases and J gave up 8 bases, with 10 bases separating them. TCRdb's copy holds only in-frame clones and misses some; the assay was immunoSEQ multiplex PCR. Among about 60,000 clones listed, roughly 89% were seen once. This clone has just a few counts. The source of this sequence is a human donor in good health. Some clones in this sample may be carry-over from other donors' samples. The sequenced material came from PBMCs. The J gene is TRBJ2-2, the V gene TRBV19; unclear D gene. In nucleotides, the CDR3 is TGTGCCAGTAGTATCATTGCCACTGGGGAGCTGTTTTTT. Its protein is CASSIIATGELFF.